This T cell receptor (beta chain) emerged from a study of T cells in localized non-small cell lung cancer. Study-level points and caveats: Those with higher blood T cell density had longer overall survival. Heterogeneity cannot be ruled out, as sequencing used one tumor region only. Uninvolved adjacent lung showed peak T cell clonality, exceeding tumor. Adjacent lung was found to contain a median about 60 of the top 100 tumor clones.

Trimming stripped 7 bases from V and 5 bases from J, with 14 bases between. This CDR3 has 12 residues. Per germline, CDR1 SQVTM and CDR2 ANQGSEA. Clones were read by immunoSEQ multiplex PCR, and TCRdb kept only the in-frame ones, dropping some. The sample holds 2,700 or so clones, around a quarter seen once. Concerning this clone: What it binds is not known.

V gene TRBV29-1 combines with J gene TRBJ1-1; D is uncertain. The specimen comprised lung tumor tissue, sampled before any cancer treatment. This clonotype originated in a male donor at least 60 years old with stage I lung adenocarcinoma. The CDR3 loop reads CSGRPLGTEAFF. Written as DNA, the CDR3 is TGCAGCGGGAGACCCCTGGGGACTGAAGCTTTCTTT.